The sequence of this T cell receptor (beta chain) was determined in a study of T cell responses to AZD1222 COVID-19 vaccine. Study results and caveats: Variant regions that are unmutated are reportedly the target of nearly half of spike-specific TCRs. A rise in Spike-specific TCR breadth and depth followed two AZD1222 doses.

In regard to this clone: Its antigen remains unknown.

The method was immunoSEQ multiplex PCR; TCRdb's version includes in-frame clones alone and lacks a portion of them. The data contain more than 250,000 clones, approximately 95% of them singletons. The germline gives CDR1 MGHRA, CDR2 YSYEKL. With 0 bases clipped from V and 8 bases from J, the junction kept 11 bases outside the gene matches. The CDR3 spans 18 residues. The material sequenced was peripheral blood, taken on day 0 of AZD1222 vaccination. V gene TRBV4-1 combines with J gene TRBJ1-4; 11 bases are shared with TRBD1. This sequence was found in an adult in good health. The CDR3 loop is CASSQDRDRGERSEKLFF. DNA for the CDR3: TGCGCCAGCAGCCAAGACCGGGACAGGGGGGAGAGGTCGGAAAAACTGTTTTTT.